This entry lists 3 T cell receptor beta chains sequenced from one sample in a study of neoadjuvant anti-PD-1 for oral cavity cancer. Sequenced by immunoSEQ multiplex PCR; TCRdb stores in-frame clones only, minus some. The table includes fewer than 20,000 clones, around two thirds detected once. The sequencing used PBMCs, collected before nivolumab (anti-PD-1) treatment. The receptors were gathered from a person aged 40 to 85 with oral cavity squamous cell carcinoma.

The chain carries TRBV27 and TRBJ1-1; D remains unclear. Trimming took off 6 bases at V and 3 bases at J, with 5 bases between the two ends. Germline V gives CDR1 MNHEY, CDR2 SMNVEV (reference sequence). The CDR3 spans 11 residues. The CDR3 nucleotides read TGTGCCAGCAGAACTTACACTGAAGCTTTCTTT. It yields the protein CASRTYTEAFF.

The chain combines TRBV6-5 with TRBJ2-3, with D possibly matching TRBD2 (6 bases). Between the trimmed V and J ends, which lost 11 bases and 4 bases, there was a span of 13 bases. The germline gives CDR1 MNHEY, CDR2 SVGAGI. The CDR3 has 12 amino acids. CDR3 sequence: CAGSGGADTQYF. The CDR3 DNA follows: TGTGCCGGCTCAGGAGGGGCAGATACGCAGTATTTT.

The table lists this clone with a few counts. This chain links TRBV7-2 with TRBJ2-1, with 7 positions matching TRBD2. The CDR3 has 17 amino acids. J gave up 0 bases and V 5 bases, and 10 bases lay outside the gene matches. From germline, CDR1 is SGHTA and CDR2 FQGNSA. The CDR3 DNA reads TGTGCCAGCAGCCGAGAAAGTGGGAGGGCCTCCTACAATGAGCAGTTCTTC. It codes for CASSRESGRASYNEQFF.